This TCR beta chain comes out of a study of T cells in Graves' hyperthyroidism and ophthalmopathy (dated by TCRdb to between 2019 and 2020). Background for the entire study: Peripheral blood was sampled at the time of initial diagnosis, prior to any treatment. To identify TCR V-J signatures that set the groups apart, the researchers used a discovery cohort of 100 patients, made up of fewer than 50 with Graves' ophthalmopathy and 57 with stable Graves' hyperthyroidism. Prospective prediction of ophthalmopathy was tested in an independent validation cohort of some 20 hyperthyroidism patients and 17 patients who later progressed to ophthalmopathy. The 75 to 100 discovery patients were randomly divided into training and test sets at a 7:3 ratio. In roughly six Graves' hyperthyroidism patients, the study also compared T-cell repertoires from thyroid tissue with T-cell repertoires from blood. After blood sampling, hyperthyroidism patients were treated with methimazole at a starting dose of 30 mg daily, and ophthalmopathy patients were treated with high-dose intravenous methylprednisolone. According to the paper, TCR Vbeta CDR3 sequencing was carried out on around 140 peripheral blood samples, which came from 40 to 45 ophthalmopathy, around 75 hyperthyroidism and some 17 progressor patients.

Graves' hyperthyroidism was defined as stable when no progression to ophthalmopathy occurred over 18 months of follow-up. Hyperthyroidism patients were newly diagnosed, with disease duration under 2 months, and aged 18 to 65 years. Patients with uncontrolled infections, other autoimmune diseases, pregnancy or lactation were excluded. Diagnoses relied on clinical symptoms, serum thyroxine and TRAb, thyroid ultrasound and orbital computed tomography. PBMCs were isolated from about 9.1 ml of fresh peripheral blood by Ficoll-Paque density gradient centrifugation. Total RNA was extracted with Trizol reagent, and quality was checked on an Agilent 2100 Bioanalyzer. The CDR3 has 16 amino acids, counting the end cysteine and phenylalanine. The kept DNA is CDR3 alone, 48 bases in frame from the first base. Ends trimmed: V by 5 bases, J by 4 bases; bases unmatched to a gene: 11. Looking up the germline V gene (reference sequence) yields CDR1 PRHDT and CDR2 FYEKMQ.

A note on this clonotype: What antigen it recognizes has not been identified. Base-call qualities are not available, and no considerably larger clone is one nucleotide away.

Summary of the overall study and its limitations: No statistical method was used to fix the sample size in advance, and group allocation was not hidden from the investigators. Most expanded thyroid clonotypes (frequency above 0.001) were also detected in blood, suggesting blood repertoires may reflect thyroid immune responses. A 13 V-J signature model separated ophthalmopathy from stable hyperthyroidism, with approximately 87% sensitivity and roughly 81% specificity in cross-validation and 80%/75% in testing. During validation, the model predicted progression to ophthalmopathy a median of around six months ahead of onset, with almost 71% sensitivity and about 72% specificity.

Amplification of TCR beta CDR3 regions was carried out from RNA transcripts. For the first round of RT-PCR on the TCR CDR3, the HTBI primer set was used together with the Qiagen OneStep RT-PCR kit. The libraries were constructed in a second round of multiplex PCR and then size-selected and purified. Libraries were sequenced paired-end with 100 bp reads on an Illumina HiSeq2000. Turning to the authors' computational methods: SOAPnuke was used to process the raw data, removing reads that contained adapters or uncalled bases, had a mean Phred below 15, or lacked an exact match to the constant primer or identifier. High-quality paired reads were merged with COPE v1.2.5, and unique nucleotide sequences were defined as clonotypes. MiTCR v1.1 was used to align the clonotypes against IMGT TRBV, TRBD and TRBJ reference segments. The analysis was restricted to V-J combinations with a frequency above 0.0001, which together covered 99% to 99.2% of the repertoires. A TCS score was defined as the ratio between F50 (clonal expansion) and ExV (chaos), using BLOSUM62-based TCRdist between CDR3 peptides within each V-J. Welch's t-statistics and random forest reduced around 510 V-J features to roughly 13, which were used in a naive Bayes classifier (R e1071). TCRdb took the public reads, trimmed them with fastp at Q25, ran MiXCR for clone calling and kept in-frame beta chains. Duplicate CDR3 protein sequences are folded into a single record with the most common DNA and genes. The V and J calls follow TCRdb's processing rather than the paper's. The sample records about 340,000 distinct CDR3 sequences, approximately 18% of which are singletons. Together, the top ten hold 45% to 55% of the sample.

The receptor chain draws on TRBV13 and TRBJ2-3; 8 bases in the middle match TRBD1. This clonotype was sampled from a woman between 45 and 65 years old with Graves' hyperthyroidism. The specimen sequenced was blood. The base sequence is TGTGCCAGCAGCCTCGCCTTAGCAGGGGGCGCAGATACGCAGTATTTT. Its amino acids are CASSLALAGGADTQYF.